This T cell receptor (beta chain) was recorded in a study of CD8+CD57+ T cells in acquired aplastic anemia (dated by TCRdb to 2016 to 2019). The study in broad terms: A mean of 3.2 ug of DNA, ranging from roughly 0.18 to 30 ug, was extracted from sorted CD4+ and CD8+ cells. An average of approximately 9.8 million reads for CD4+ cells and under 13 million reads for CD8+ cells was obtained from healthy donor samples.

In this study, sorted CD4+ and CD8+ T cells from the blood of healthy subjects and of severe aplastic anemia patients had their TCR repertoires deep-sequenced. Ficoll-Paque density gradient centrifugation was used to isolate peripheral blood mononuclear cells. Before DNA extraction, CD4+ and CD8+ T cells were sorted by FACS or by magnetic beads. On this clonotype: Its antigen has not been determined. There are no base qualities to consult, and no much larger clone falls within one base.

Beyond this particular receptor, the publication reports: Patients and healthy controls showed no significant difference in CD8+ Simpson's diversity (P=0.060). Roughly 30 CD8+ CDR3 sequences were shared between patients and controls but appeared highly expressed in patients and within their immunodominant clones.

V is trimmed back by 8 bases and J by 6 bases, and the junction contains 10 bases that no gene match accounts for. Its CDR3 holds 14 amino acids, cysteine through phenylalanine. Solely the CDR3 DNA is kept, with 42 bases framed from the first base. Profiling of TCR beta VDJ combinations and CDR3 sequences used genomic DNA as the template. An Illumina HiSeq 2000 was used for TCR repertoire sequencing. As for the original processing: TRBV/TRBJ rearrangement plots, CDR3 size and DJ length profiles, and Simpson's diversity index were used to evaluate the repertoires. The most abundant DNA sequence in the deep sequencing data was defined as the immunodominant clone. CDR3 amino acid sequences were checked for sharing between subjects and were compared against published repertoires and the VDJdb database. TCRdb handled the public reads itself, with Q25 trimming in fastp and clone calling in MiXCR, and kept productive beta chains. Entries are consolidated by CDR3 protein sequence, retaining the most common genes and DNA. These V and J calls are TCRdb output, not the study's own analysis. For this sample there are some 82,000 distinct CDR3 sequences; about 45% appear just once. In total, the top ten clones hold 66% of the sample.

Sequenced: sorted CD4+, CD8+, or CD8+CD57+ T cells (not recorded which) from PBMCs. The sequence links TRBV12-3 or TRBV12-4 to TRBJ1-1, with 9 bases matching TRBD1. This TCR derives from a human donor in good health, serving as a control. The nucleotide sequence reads TGTGCCAGCGGACTACAGGGGGCGCGGGCTGAAGCTTTCTTT. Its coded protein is CASGLQGARAEAFF.